The clone carrying this T cell receptor beta chain was found many times. Antigen: not known. TCRdb reprocessed the 5' RACE reads via MiXCR and lists one record per CDR3 protein. This table has fewer than 30,000 distinct CDR3 sequences, less than 9% appearing once. The sample's time point: sample taken at primary tumor resection. These data come from a study of spatial heterogeneity in lung cancer. Study-level findings and limits: The study found that expanded intratumoral alpha and beta TCR counts tracked tumor mutation counts.

CDR3 length: 14 amino acids. Material: lung tumor tissue, obtained at surgery. The V gene is TRBV3-2, the J gene TRBJ2-1; TRBD2 reflects the table's D call only, with no check against the DNA. TRBV3-2 counts as a pseudogene. This TCR came from a male donor with early-stage non-small cell lung cancer. The CDR3 region is CARVGLEGNNEQFF. The CDR3 DNA reads as TGTGCCAGGGTGGGACTAGAGGGCAACAATGAGCAGTTCTTC.